The T cell receptor beta chain under discussion was sequenced for a study of cytomegalovirus exposure and HLA in healthy donors. This CDR3 contains 14 residues. V was pared by 9 bases and J by 8 bases, with 14 bases of the junction left unmatched. With 60 Vbeta and 13 Jbeta primers, the PCR was carried out. The assay was immunoSEQ multiplex PCR, and TCRdb's table has in-frame clones only and misses some. The table shows under 150,000 clones, with 76% occurring only once. J is TRBJ1-2 and V is TRBV23-1; 8 nucleotides match TRBD1. TRBV23-1 is an open reading frame, and its role is uncertain. The source of this sequence is a middle-aged woman in good health and CMV-seronegative. The sequencing sample was made of PBMCs. CDR3 protein: CARIASGGAGGYTF. The CDR3 DNA reads TGCGCCAGAATCGCGTCAGGGGGCGCAGGAGGCTACACCTTC.